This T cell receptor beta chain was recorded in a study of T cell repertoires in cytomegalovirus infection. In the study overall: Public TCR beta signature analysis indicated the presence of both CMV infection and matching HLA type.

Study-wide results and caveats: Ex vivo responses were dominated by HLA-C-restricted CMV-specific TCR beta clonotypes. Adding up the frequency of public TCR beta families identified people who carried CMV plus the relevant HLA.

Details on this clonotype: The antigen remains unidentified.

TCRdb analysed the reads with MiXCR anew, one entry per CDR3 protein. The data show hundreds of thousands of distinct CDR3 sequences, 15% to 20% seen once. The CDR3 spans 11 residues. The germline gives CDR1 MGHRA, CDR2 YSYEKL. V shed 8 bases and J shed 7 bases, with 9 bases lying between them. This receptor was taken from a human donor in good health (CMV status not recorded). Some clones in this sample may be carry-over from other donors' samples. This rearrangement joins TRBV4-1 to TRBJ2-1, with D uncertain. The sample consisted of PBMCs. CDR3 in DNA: TGCGCCAGCGCCCGTAAGAATGAGCAGTTCTTC. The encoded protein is CASARKNEQFF.